The following is a T cell receptor beta chain sequence with its context. As yet, its antigen is unknown. The data were obtained in a study of T cell responses to AZD1222 COVID-19 vaccine. General observations from the study: CD4 TCRs linked to vaccination spanned spike, dominating at 160-218 and 743-854. Targets within unmutated variant regions were reportedly found for nearly half of spike-specific TCRs.

Some clones are missing from TCRdb's copy, which holds only in-frame ones; the method was immunoSEQ multiplex PCR. The data hold roughly 82,000 clones, with about 85% observed a single time. The germline CDR1 and CDR2 sequences are SGHRS and YFSETQ. The CDR3 length is 16 residues. V lost 4 bases to trimming and J lost 1 base, with 16 bases between them. The J gene is TRBJ2-3, the V gene TRBV5-1, with D possibly matching TRBD2 (5 bases). The sample consisted of peripheral blood, taken on day 0 of AZD1222 vaccination. This clonotype was obtained from an adult in good health. CDR3: CASSPPYTRGTDTQYF. The CDR3 DNA is TGCGCCAGCAGCCCTCCTTACACTAGAGGCACAGATACGCAGTATTTT.